The TCR beta chain described here comes from a study of memory CD4+ T cells and cytomegalovirus serostatus. Single viable CD3+CD4+CD8-CD45RO+ cells were sorted as the memory CD4+ T cells. Germline lookup yields CDR1 LNHNV and CDR2 YYDKDF (reference sequence). With V trimmed by 0 bases and J by 5 bases, 4 bases remained unmatched. CDR3 length: 15 amino acids. Some clones are missing from TCRdb's copy, which holds only in-frame ones; the method was immunoSEQ multiplex PCR. This table holds 80,000 to 100,000 clones, roughly 80% found once. The chain has TRBV15 and TRBJ2-7, with TRBD1 identical over 10 bases. This receptor was obtained from an adult in good health and CMV-seropositive. Sequencing was carried out using memory CD4+ T cells from blood. The CDR3 loop is CATSREGQGEDEQYF. The DNA of the CDR3 is TGTGCCACCAGCAGAGAAGGACAGGGGGAGGACGAGCAGTACTTC.